Sequencing of this TCR beta chain was carried out in a study of blood T cell repertoires in COVID-19. Study information: The United States, Italy and Spain were the sources of the acute and convalescent COVID-19 samples. Sample material is recorded as cDNA or gDNA derived from T cells, B-cell-depleted T cells, or PBMCs.

In the original processing: Nucleated cell counts were estimated from reference gene primer amplification. Sequencing was performed with immunoSEQ multiplex PCR; in TCRdb, only in-frame clones are kept and a portion is missing. The DNA gave D and trimming, while V, J and clone size come from that table. The table records about 36,000 clones, 75% to 85% of them present only once. Germline assignment: CDR1 SGHNT and CDR2 YENEEA. The CDR3 is 15 residues long. Trimming removed 5 bases at V and 4 bases at J, with 17 bases between. This clone was seen just once. This rearrangement joins TRBV11-3 to TRBJ1-1, with D perhaps matching TRBD1 (5 bases). The TCR comes from a human donor in a cohort sampled during active or convalescent COVID-19. The donor label of this sample is uncertain. The specimen was peripheral blood. The DNA for the CDR3 is TGTGCCAGCAGCGTTAATCAGGGATCCAGCACTGAAGCTTTCTTT. Amino acid sequence: CASSVNQGSSTEAFF.